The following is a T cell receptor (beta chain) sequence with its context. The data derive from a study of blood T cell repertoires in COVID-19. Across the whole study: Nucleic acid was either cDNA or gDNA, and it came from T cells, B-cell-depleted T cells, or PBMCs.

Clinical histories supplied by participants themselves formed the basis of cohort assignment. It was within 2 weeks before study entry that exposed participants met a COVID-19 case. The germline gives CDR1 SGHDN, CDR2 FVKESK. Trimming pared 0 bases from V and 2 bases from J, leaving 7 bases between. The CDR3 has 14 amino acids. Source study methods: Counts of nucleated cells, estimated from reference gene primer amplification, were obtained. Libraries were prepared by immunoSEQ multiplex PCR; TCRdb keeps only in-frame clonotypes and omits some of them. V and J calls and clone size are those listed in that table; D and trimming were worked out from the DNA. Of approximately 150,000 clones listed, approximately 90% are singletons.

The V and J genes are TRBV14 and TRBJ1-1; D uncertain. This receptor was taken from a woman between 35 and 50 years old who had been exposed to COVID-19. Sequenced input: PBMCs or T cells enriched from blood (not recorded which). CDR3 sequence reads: CASSQDWRNTEAFF. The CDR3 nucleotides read TGTGCCAGCAGCCAAGATTGGAGAAACACTGAAGCTTTCTTT.